This T cell receptor beta chain was recovered during a study of T-cell reconstitution after alpha-beta-depleted transplantation in children. The study's findings and limits: TCRbeta diversity was high at day 60 in some patients (a result of surviving recipient T cells and thymic progenitors). It was newly produced T cells that mostly accounted for T-cell counts and diversity one year after transplant. After transplant, at about two months, alpha-beta T cells were reportedly derived from several hundred expanded graft clones.

Comments on this clonotype: Its antigen is undetermined.

Germline CDR1 is MGHRA and CDR2 is YSYEKL. The trim removed 4 bases at V and 0 bases at J, leaving 9 bases unmatched. CDR3 size: 17 residues. For TCRbeta, the library was prepared with unique molecular identifiers. TCRdb redid the calling of the PCR reads with MiXCR, one entry per CDR3 protein. Of 500,000 to 600,000 distinct CDR3 sequences in the sample, approximately 30% are singletons; the top ten hold under 45%. Material: PBMCs, obtained before TCRalphabeta/CD19-depleted stem cell transplant. The chain joins TRBV4-1 to TRBJ2-1; 7 bases are a match to TRBD2. The clonotype comes from a boy in the first two years of life with Wiskott-Aldrich syndrome, due to receive a stem cell transplant. The CDR3 is CASSPSLGLGSYNEQFF. CDR3 DNA: TGCGCCAGCAGCCCATCCCTTGGACTAGGCTCCTACAATGAGCAGTTCTTC.